This T cell receptor (beta chain) is drawn from a study of blood T cell repertoires in COVID-19. Study-level background: The United States, Italy and Spain were the sources of the acute and convalescent COVID-19 samples. T cells, B-cell-depleted T cells, or PBMCs provided the cDNA or gDNA that served as material.

Between the trimmed V and J ends, which lost 10 bases and 2 bases, there was a span of 12 bases. This CDR3 is built from 12 residues. Looked up from germline, CDR1 is SGHNT and CDR2 is YYREEE (reference sequence). Original analysis: Estimates of nucleated cell counts were drawn from the amplification of reference gene primers. The protocol was immunoSEQ multiplex PCR, while the TCRdb copy is restricted to in-frame clones and leaves out a portion. That table furnishes V, J and clone size, whereas the DNA furnished D and trimming. The sample consists of 190,000 or so clones, around 87% of them appearing once.

The chain combines TRBV5-4 with TRBJ1-1; D is unclear. Sequenced input: peripheral blood. The receptor comes from a man aged 35 to 55 with active or convalescent COVID-19. CDR3 in DNA: TGTGCCCTCTCAGAAAGAAACACTGAAGCTTTCTTT. Its translation: CALSERNTEAFF.